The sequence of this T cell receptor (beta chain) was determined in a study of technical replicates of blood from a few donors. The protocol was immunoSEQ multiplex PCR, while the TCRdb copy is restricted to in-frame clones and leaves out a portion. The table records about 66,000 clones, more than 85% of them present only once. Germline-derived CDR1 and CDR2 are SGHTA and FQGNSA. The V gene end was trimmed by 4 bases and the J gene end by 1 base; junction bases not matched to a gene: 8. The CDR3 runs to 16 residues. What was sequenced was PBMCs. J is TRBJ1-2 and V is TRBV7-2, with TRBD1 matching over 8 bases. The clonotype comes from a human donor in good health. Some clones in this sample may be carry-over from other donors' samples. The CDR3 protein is CASSSQTGALNYGYTF. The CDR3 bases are TGTGCCAGCAGCTCACAGACAGGGGCGCTTAACTATGGCTACACCTTC.